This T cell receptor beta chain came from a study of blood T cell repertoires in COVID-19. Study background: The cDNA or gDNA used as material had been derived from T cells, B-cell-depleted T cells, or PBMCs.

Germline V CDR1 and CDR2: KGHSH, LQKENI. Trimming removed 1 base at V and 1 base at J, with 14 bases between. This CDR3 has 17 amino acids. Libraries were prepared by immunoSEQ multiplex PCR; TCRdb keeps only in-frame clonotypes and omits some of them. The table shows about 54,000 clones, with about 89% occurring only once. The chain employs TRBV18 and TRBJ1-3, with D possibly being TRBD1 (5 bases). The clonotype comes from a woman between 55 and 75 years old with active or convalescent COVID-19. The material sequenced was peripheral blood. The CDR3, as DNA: TGTGCCAGCTCACCACAAGGGGACGGGGGATCTGGAAACACCATATATTTT. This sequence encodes CASSPQGDGGSGNTIYF.